This T cell receptor (beta chain) is from a study of beta chain features in type 1 diabetes. Reverse transcription of all isolated RNA meant that expressed TCRB transcripts were sequenced. Repertoires were generated with immunoSEQ multiplex PCR, while TCRdb's copy carries only in-frame clones and drops some. The sample has about 230,000 clones, roughly 9.6% seen once; the top ten hold less than 0.035%. Germline values: CDR1 SGHVS, CDR2 FQNEAQ. This CDR3 region has 18 residues. V gave up 5 bases and J gave up 1 base; unmatched junction bases: 11. Every donor had blood drawn once into heparin, roughly 100 mL on average. There are a few counts of this clone.

This rearrangement joins TRBV7-8 to TRBJ2-7; 13 positions match TRBD2. Input material: naive CD4+ T cells from blood. The clonotype comes from a woman younger than 30 in good health. The CDR3 loop is CASSAEGLAGVRSYEQYF. The CDR3 DNA reads TGTGCCAGCAGCGCAGAAGGACTAGCGGGGGTTCGTTCCTACGAGCAGTACTTC.